Shown below are 28 T cell receptor beta chains from a single sample sequenced in a study of T cell repertoires in cytomegalovirus infection. TCRdb reprocessed the reads via MiXCR and lists one record per CDR3 protein. This repertoire shows approximately 500,000 distinct CDR3 sequences, around 11% found once; its top ten account for more than 8.5%. Sequencing was done on a sample of PBMCs. These receptors were taken from a human donor in good health (CMV status not recorded). Some clones in this sample may be carry-over from other donors' samples.

This clonotype has just a few counts. The chain joins TRBV20-1 to TRBJ1-2; 7 positions match TRBD1. Germline lookup yields CDR1 DFQATT and CDR2 SNEGSKA (reference sequence). J gave up 8 bases and V 5 bases, and 14 bases lay outside the gene matches. The CDR3 consists of 14 residues. This CDR3 reads CSASKTIQGEGYTF. In DNA, the CDR3 is TGCAGTGCTTCGAAGACGATCCAGGGGGAAGGCTACACCTTC.

This clonotype has ten or more counts. The chain carries TRBV7-8 and TRBJ2-7; D is unclear. CDR3 length: 14 residues. The V end was cut by 0 bases, the J end by 0 bases, with 6 bases between. Germline V gene sequence: CDR1 SGHVS, CDR2 FQNEAQ. The CDR3 DNA reads as TGTGCCAGCAGCTTAGCGCTAGACTCCTACGAGCAGTACTTC. It yields the protein CASSLALDSYEQYF.

This clonotype came up many times. The rearrangement links TRBV7-9 to TRBJ2-7; 8 bases match TRBD1. Germline V gives CDR1 SEHNR, CDR2 FQNEAQ (reference sequence). With 0 bases clipped from V and 4 bases from J, the junction kept 11 bases outside the gene matches. There are 17 residues in the CDR3. CDR3 sequence: CASSLAPGQDPRYEQYF. The CDR3 region has the DNA TGTGCCAGCAGCTTAGCTCCGGGACAGGACCCTCGGTACGAGCAGTACTTC.

At least ten counts were recorded for this clonotype. Here the CDR3 DNA reads TGTGCCAGCAGCTCAGGGGTTGGGGGTCAGCCCCAGCATTTT. Amino acid sequence: CASSSGVGGQPQHF. The chain links TRBV13 to TRBJ1-5; possible D gene TRBD1, 6 bases. CDR3 size: 14 residues. The ends were cut back, 4 bases at V and 6 bases at J, with 13 bases in the middle. CDR1 and CDR2 from the germline V gene are PRHDT and FYEKMQ (reference sequence).

This clonotype was counted between two and nine times. The V and J genes are TRBV19 and TRBJ2-6, with D hard to call. Trimming took 7 bases from V and 6 from J, leaving 16 bases between them. Looked up from germline, CDR1 is LNHDA and CDR2 is SQIVND (reference sequence). The CDR3 contains 15 residues. Written as DNA, the CDR3 is TGTGCCAGTAAGAAGAACACAGTTGAGGCCAACGTCCTGACTTTC. Translated: CASKKNTVEANVLTF.

This clonotype appeared many times. This CDR3 reads CSASGQAADLPGYTF. The CDR3 DNA reads as TGCAGTGCTAGCGGACAGGCCGCGGATCTCCCTGGCTACACCTTC. The chain uses TRBV20-1 and TRBJ1-2; 7 positions match TRBD1. Per the germline V gene, CDR1 is DFQATT and CDR2 is SNEGSKA (reference sequence). V shed 3 bases and J 7 bases; nucleotides not matched to a gene: 14. The length of the CDR3 is 15 residues.

To note about this clonotype: One end of the junction does not line up with germline, which may come from a read error. The chain couples TRBV5-1 to TRBJ1-3; TRBD1 matches at 7 bases. The CDR3 length is 15 residues. Germline V gives CDR1 SGHRS, CDR2 YFSETQ. The CDR3: CASSRTRDSGNTIDF. In DNA form, the CDR3 reads TGCGCCAGCAGCAGGACGCGGGACAGTGGAAACACCATAGATTTT.

This clonotype showed up many times. The chain is built from TRBV12-3 or TRBV12-4 and TRBJ1-4, with TRBD1 matching over 9 bases. V gave up 4 bases and J gave up 8 bases; unmatched junction bases: 5. The length of the CDR3 is 14 residues. CDR3 DNA sequence: TGTGCCAGCAGTTCTACAGGGGGCAAGGAAAAACTGTTTTTT. Protein sequence: CASSSTGGKEKLFF.

This clonotype appeared many times. The CDR3 DNA sequence: TGTGCCAGCAGCGCCGACACTTACAACGCTGAAGCTTTCTTT. Its protein product is CASSADTYNAEAFF. The chain has TRBV7-9 and TRBJ1-1; D ambiguous. CDR1 and CDR2 (germline): SEHNR, FQNEAQ (reference sequence). This CDR3 region has 14 residues. V was clipped by 5 bases and J by 6 bases, with 16 bases between them.

This clonotype occurred many times. The chain is built from TRBV11-1 and TRBJ2-6; possibly TRBD1 for D (6 bases). CDR1 SGHAT and CDR2 FQDESV come from the germline V gene (reference sequence). The CDR3 is 15 residues long. V was cut by 5 bases and J by 6 bases, with 14 bases left in between. The CDR3 coding sequence is TGTGCCAGCAGCCCCCAGGGGTTGACGGCCAACGTCCTGACTTTC. This gives the protein CASSPQGLTANVLTF.

This clonotype was observed at least ten times. The genes are TRBV6-1 and TRBJ2-5; 12 nucleotides line up with TRBD2. J lost 1 base, V lost 6 bases, and 3 bases had no gene match. The CDR3 spans 15 residues. The germline gives CDR1 MNHNS, CDR2 SASEGT. In DNA form, the CDR3 reads TGTGCCAGCAGCCGACTAGCGGGGGTCCAAGAGACCCAGTACTTC. Translated: CASSRLAGVQETQYF.

This chain joins TRBV3-1 and TRBJ2-5; unclear D gene. The germline CDR1 and CDR2 sequences are LGHDT and YNNKEL (reference sequence). The CDR3 is 15 amino acids. The V end lost 0 bases, the J end lost 1 base, and 9 bases lay between the germline ends. As DNA, the CDR3 is TGTGCCAGCAGCCAAGATTTCGAGGCCCAAGAGACCCAGTACTTC. Amino acids: CASSQDFEAQETQYF.

This clonotype has at least ten counts. V is TRBV7-2 and J is TRBJ1-2; a weak D match, TRBD1 (6 bases). CDR1 SGHTA and CDR2 FQGNSA come from the germline V gene. The CDR3 is 12 amino acids. The V gene lost 9 bases and the J gene lost 6 bases, with 14 bases spanning the gap. The CDR3 bases are TGTGCCAGTAACAGGGAAGTCGATGGCTACACCTTC. As protein: CASNREVDGYTF.

This clonotype was detected many times. The gene calls are TRBV12-3 or TRBV12-4 and TRBJ1-4, with a tentative D call TRBD1 (5 bases). The CDR3 consists of 12 residues. V lost 4 bases, J lost 12 bases, and 12 bases lay in between. The DNA for the CDR3 is TGTGCCAGCAGTTCGTCTAGGGGAGAACTGTTTTTT. Translating gives CASSSSRGELFF.

This rearrangement joins TRBV5-1 to TRBJ2-3; tentatively, D is TRBD2 (6 bases). The CDR3 has 15 residues. Germline CDR1 reads SGHRS; CDR2 reads YFSETQ. Trimming left V 2 bases short and J 0 bases short, with 10 bases between. CDR3 sequence: CASSFGSGSTDTQYF. The CDR3 nucleotides read TGCGCCAGCAGCTTTGGTAGCGGTAGCACAGATACGCAGTATTTT.

About this clonotype: The conserved closing phenylalanine or tryptophan is absent in this CDR3, likely reflecting a read error. The chain recombines TRBV20-1 with TRBJ2-1, with 11 bases matching TRBD2. After removal of 3 bases from V and 6 bases from J, the junction contained 4 bases not matched to a gene. Germline V gene sequence: CDR1 DFQATT, CDR2 SNEGSKA (reference sequence). The CDR3 sequence is 14 residues long. The CDR3, as DNA: TGCAGTGCTAGTATTAGCGGGGGGGCCAATGAGCAGTTCTCC. The encoded protein is CSASISGGANEQFS.

A remark on this clonotype: This may be a read error, as it is one base from a much larger clone. The chain links TRBV28 to TRBJ2-7; 11 positions agree with TRBD2. CDR1 and CDR2 from the germline V gene are MDHEN and SYDVKM. CDR3 size: 17 residues. CDR3 loop: CANSLELAGVSSYEQYF. DNA of the CDR3: TGTGCCAACAGTTTAGAACTAGCGGGAGTAAGCTCCTACGAGCAGTACTTC.

Ten or more counts support this clonotype. The rearrangement uses TRBV7-9 and TRBJ1-4; no reliable D call. Germline V gene lookup returns CDR1 SEHNR and CDR2 FQNEAQ (reference sequence). CDR3 length: 12 residues. The V end was cut by 5 bases, the J end by 11 bases, with 12 bases between. The CDR3 DNA is TGTGCCAGCAGCGACGCAGGACTGAAACTGTTTTTT. Translating gives CASSDAGLKLFF.

The chain combines TRBV3-1 with TRBJ2-5; 12 nucleotides agree with TRBD1. Germline V gene data show CDR1 as LGHDT and CDR2 as YNNKEL (reference sequence). The V segment lost 2 bases and the J segment 5 bases; nucleotides outside the gene matches: 6. This CDR3 is 16 amino acids long. CDR3 loop: CASSQSGQGAGETQYF. In nucleotides, the CDR3 is TGTGCCAGCAGCCAATCGGGACAGGGGGCGGGGGAGACCCAGTACTTC.

This clonotype came up many times. The chain employs TRBV24-1 and TRBJ2-2; D ambiguous. Germline V gives CDR1 KGHDR, CDR2 SFDVKD. V lost 0 bases to trimming and J lost 0 bases, with 4 bases between them. This CDR3 comprises 15 residues. CDR3 sequence: CATSDLRTNTGELFF. The CDR3 bases are TGTGCCACCAGTGATTTGAGGACGAACACCGGGGAGCTGTTTTTT.

This clonotype was counted many times. CDR3 amino acids: CASSFLGYSLRWNEQFF. CDR3 nucleotide sequence: TGTGCCAGCAGTTTCCTCGGGTACAGTCTGAGGTGGAATGAGCAGTTCTTC. The chain combines TRBV12-3 or TRBV12-4 with TRBJ2-1; no firm D call. V lost 3 bases and J 7 bases, leaving 22 bases between the germline ends. This CDR3 contains 17 residues.

The table lists this clonotype with many counts. The chain recombines TRBV20-1 with TRBJ2-1, with D possibly being TRBD2 (6 bases). The CDR3 is made up of 15 amino acids. V shed 3 bases and J shed 12 bases, with 24 bases lying between them. Germline V CDR1 and CDR2: DFQATT, SNEGSKA (reference sequence). DNA of the CDR3: TGCAGTGCTAGGCTTCCGGGACTGGGGGGTGGGGGGCAGTTCTTC. Translating it yields CSARLPGLGGGGQFF.

The chain is built from TRBV28 and TRBJ1-6; possible D gene TRBD1, 5 bases. From germline, CDR1 is MDHEN and CDR2 SYDVKM. Deletions cut 7 bases from V and 10 bases from J, with 17 bases between. The CDR3 is made up of 14 amino acids. The CDR3 DNA reads TGTGCCAGCAACATAGGGATGCGGGGGTCACCCCTCCACTTT. This gives the protein CASNIGMRGSPLHF. Complete variable domain (other parts from reference TRBV28 and TRBJ1-6): DVKVTQSSRYLVKRTGEKVFLECVQDMDHENMFWYRQDPGLGLRLIYFSYDVKMKEKGDIPEGYSVSREKKERFSLILESASTNQTSMYLCASNIGMRGSPLHFGNGTRLTVT.

This clonotype showed up many times. The chain employs TRBV27 and TRBJ1-2; D is perhaps TRBD1 (6 bases). The CDR3 totals 15 residues. V shed 8 bases and J shed 1 base, with 17 bases lying between them. Germline loops: CDR1 MNHEY, CDR2 SMNVEV (reference sequence). In DNA form, the CDR3 reads TGTGCCAGCGGTAACCTCGACAGGCTTAACTATGGCTACACCTTC. The encoded protein is CASGNLDRLNYGYTF.

The sample holds many counts of this clonotype. The chain employs TRBV5-4 and TRBJ1-1; a weak D match, TRBD1 (6 bases). The V and J ends lost 5 bases and 2 bases respectively, with 13 bases between them. Germline lookup yields CDR1 SGHNT and CDR2 YYREEE (reference sequence). CDR3 length equals 14 residues. Written as DNA, the CDR3 is TGTGCCAGCAGTGACAGGAGGTATAACACTGAAGCTTTCTTT. It encodes CASSDRRYNTEAFF.

This clonotype was seen repeatedly, ten times or more. This sequence joins TRBV11-3 and TRBJ2-4; D possibly uses TRBD1 or TRBD2 (5 bases each). The length of the CDR3 is 13 residues. V gave up 5 bases and J gave up 6 bases, with 11 bases separating them. Per the germline V gene, CDR1 is SGHNT and CDR2 is YENEEA. CDR3 DNA sequence: TGTGCCAGCAGCCGGGACCCTGGAAACATTCAGTACTTC. Encoded protein: CASSRDPGNIQYF. Filled out from reference TRBV11-3 and TRBJ2-4, the complete variable domain reads EAGVVQSPRYKIIEKKQPVAFWCNPISGHNTLYWYLQNLGQGPELLIRYENEEAVDDSQLPKDRFSAERLKGVDSTLKIQPAELGDSAVYLCASSRDPGNIQYFGAGTRLSVL.

A few counts support this clonotype. V usage is TRBV29-1 and J usage is TRBJ2-1; D is perhaps TRBD1 (6 bases). V dropped 4 bases and J dropped 3 bases, with 7 bases sitting between them. The germline V gene encodes CDR1 SQVTM and CDR2 ANQGSEA. The CDR3 contains 12 residues. The CDR3 sequence: CSVGDNYNEQFF. CDR3 nucleotide sequence: TGCAGCGTTGGGGACAACTACAATGAGCAGTTCTTC.

This clonotype was seen repeatedly, ten times or more. The chain couples TRBV6-6 to TRBJ1-4; maybe TRBD1 (5 bases). This CDR3 contains 14 residues. Germline CDR1 reads MNHNY; CDR2 reads SVGAGI (reference sequence). V dropped 8 bases and J dropped 0 bases, with 10 bases sitting between them. The CDR3 is CASVKQATNEKLFF. Written as DNA, the CDR3 is TGTGCCAGCGTTAAACAGGCAACTAATGAAAAACTGTTTTTT.